A selection of T cell receptor beta chains follows, all from one sample in a study of T cells after yellow fever vaccination. TCRdb ran MiXCR on the 5' RACE reads and lists one entry per CDR3 protein. Of around 350,000 distinct CDR3 sequences in the sample, 6.2% were seen once. Material: PBMCs, obtained 5 days after the yellow fever booster vaccination. The receptors shown here come from a man aged 25 to 40 who received the YFV17D yellow fever vaccine. Both conserved end residues are part of each CDR3.

j_gene: TRBJ2-7
v_gene: TRBV28
CDR3aa: CASSLSETVYNEQYF

j_gene: TRBJ1-6
v_gene: TRBV9
CDR3aa: CASSVGDSPLHF

j_gene: TRBJ1-1
v_gene: TRBV7-8
CDR3aa: CASSRPPNTEAFF

j_gene: TRBJ2-3
v_gene: TRBV4-2
CDR3aa: CASSQDTSTQYF

j_gene: TRBJ2-5
v_gene: TRBV20-1
CDR3aa: CSARDGAGHSGETQYF

j_gene: TRBJ2-1
v_gene: TRBV11-3
CDR3aa: CASSFLARGDEQFF

j_gene: TRBJ2-3
v_gene: TRBV12-3/TRBV12-4
CDR3aa: CASSFFGGPGDTQYF

j_gene: TRBJ2-7
v_gene: TRBV20-1
CDR3aa: CSARSRPTGGYEQYF

j_gene: TRBJ1-2
v_gene: TRBV15
CDR3aa: CATSRNTDPYGYTF

j_gene: TRBJ2-7
v_gene: TRBV20-1
CDR3aa: CNARESGATYEQYF

j_gene: TRBJ2-3
v_gene: TRBV5-5
CDR3aa: CASVGGGTDTQYF

j_gene: TRBJ2-1
v_gene: TRBV21-1
CDR3aa: CASSDRQESSYNEQFF

j_gene: TRBJ2-5
v_gene: TRBV4-3
CDR3aa: CASSHSRGGRETQYF

j_gene: TRBJ1-6
v_gene: TRBV20-1
CDR3aa: CSARRRVSSYNSPLHF

j_gene: TRBJ2-3
v_gene: TRBV11-2
CDR3aa: CASSSTRDSFPDTDTQYF

j_gene: TRBJ2-7
v_gene: TRBV18
CDR3aa: CASDKGGTPSEQYF

j_gene: TRBJ2-7
v_gene: TRBV19
CDR3aa: CASSIVTGAGYEQYF

j_gene: TRBJ2-3
v_gene: TRBV9
CDR3aa: CASSARQAHTDTQYF

j_gene: TRBJ1-4
v_gene: TRBV11-2
CDR3aa: CASSFSTATNEKLFF

j_gene: TRBJ2-1
v_gene: TRBV9
CDR3aa: CASSVGSPGQQFF

j_gene: TRBJ2-6
v_gene: TRBV20-1
CDR3aa: CSASLAGASGANVLTF

j_gene: TRBJ2-7
v_gene: TRBV27
CDR3aa: CASSLWGSGAYEQYF